These 6 T cell receptor beta chains came from one sample sequenced in a study of T cell clonality in common variable immunodeficiency. Only in-frame clones appear in the TCRdb table, and some are missing; sequencing was by immunoSEQ multiplex PCR. The sample was found to contain 50,000 to 65,000 clones, and every one recurs. Material: peripheral blood mononuclear cells. All receptors come from a person aged 18-69 years in good health.

This clone was seen ten or more times. The read finishes 3 residues shy of the CDR3 end, and the germline J gene is used to complete it. The rearrangement links TRBV20-1 to TRBJ1-4; D uncertain. Germline CDR1 is DFQATT and CDR2 is SNEGSKA (reference sequence). Trimming cost V 7 bases and J 8 bases, with 11 bases left between them. There are 11 residues in the CDR3. Incomplete CDR3 DNA: TGCAGTGTCCTCAGCGCGGAAAAA. Translating gives CSVLSAEK. The complete CDR3 sequence is CSVLSAEKLFF.

This clone was detected ten times or more. The read halts 3 residues ahead of the CDR3 end, with the missing end drawn from the germline J gene. The V gene is TRBV6-1, the J gene TRBJ1-1; no reliable D call. Germline CDR1 is MNHNS and CDR2 is SASEGT. The CDR3 length is 11 residues. Partial CDR3 DNA: TGTGCCAGCAGTGAGAGCAGGTGG. As protein: CASSESRW. The CDR3 as a whole reads CASSESRWAFF.

At least ten counts were recorded for this clone. The CDR3 end lies 3 residues beyond the end of the read and is filled in from the germline J gene. The rearrangement joins TRBV5-1 to TRBJ1-1; perhaps TRBD1 as D (6 bases). With 4 bases removed from V and 4 bases from J, the gap between germline ends came to 20 bases. The CDR3 has 16 residues. Germline V gene data show CDR1 as SGHRS and CDR2 as YFSETQ. CDR3 bases read: TGCGCCAGCAGCCCTGCCGCACGGGGGGACATCACTGAA. Its translation is CASSPAARGDITE. The full CDR3 reads CASSPAARGDITEAFF.

This clone occurred many times. The missing CDR3 end, 3 residues past where the read stops, is filled in from the germline J gene. The chain recombines TRBV18 with TRBJ2-1, with 14 bases fitting TRBD2. Looked up from germline, CDR1 is KGHSH and CDR2 is LQKENI. V was clipped by 7 bases and J by 7 bases; unmatched bases: 6. This CDR3 is 15 amino acids long. CDR3 sequence reads: CASFIGTSGSNEQFF. The DNA read from the CDR3 is TGTGCCAGCTTTATTGGGACTAGCGGGAGTAATGAG.

For this clone: A junction end diverges from the germline sequence, so it may reflect a read error. With the read ending 3 residues before the CDR3 end, the germline J gene is used to fill in that end. The V call is TRBV19, the J call TRBJ2-3; 9 nucleotides align to TRBD1. The CDR3 totals 18 residues. Looked up from germline, CDR1 is LNHDA and CDR2 is SQIVND (reference sequence). CDR3 in amino acids: CASSEWPGQGRGTDAQYF. Incomplete CDR3 DNA: TGTGCCAGTAGTGAATGGCCGGGACAGGGTCGGGGCACAGATGCG. Supplemented by reference TRBV19 and TRBJ2-3, the full variable domain reads DGGITQSPKYLFRKEGQNVTLSCEQNLNHDAMYWYRQDPGQGLRLIYYSQIVNDFQKGDIAEGYSVSREKKESFPLTVTSAQKNPTAFYLCASSEWPGQGRGTDAQYFGPGTRLTVL.

This clone was found many times. The CDR3 is cut off 3 residues early in the read; its end comes from the germline J gene. The J gene is TRBJ1-2, the V gene TRBV14, with TRBD1 matching over 9 bases. The length of the CDR3 is 15 residues. J was trimmed by 0 bases and V by 1 base; bases with no gene match: 0. Germline CDR1 reads SGHDN; CDR2 reads FVKESK. The CDR3 DNA, read in part, is TGTGCCAGCAGCCAAGGGACAGGGGCTAACTATGGC. This encodes CASSQGTGANYG. The entire CDR3 is CASSQGTGANYGYTF. The complete variable domain, with remaining parts taken from reference TRBV14 and TRBJ1-2, reads EAGVTQFPSHSVIEKGQTVTLRCDPISGHDNLYWYRRVMGKEIKFLLHFVKESKQDESGMPNNRFLAERTGGTYSTLKVQPAELEDSGVYFCASSQGTGANYGYTFGSGTRLTVV.